The rows below give T cell receptor beta chains drawn from one sample of a study of PD-1 blockade in classical Hodgkin lymphoma. The table came from immunoSEQ multiplex PCR; TCRdb's copy has only in-frame clones and leaves some out. The sample has 37,000 or so clones; approximately 86% are singletons. The sequencing used peripheral blood mononuclear cells (PBMCs), collected before the second cycle of nivolumab. These receptor sequences come from a human donor with classical Hodgkin lymphoma. The CDR3 runs from the conserved cysteine through the conserved F or W. The order of the fields is clone size, J gene, D gene, V gene, CDR3 DNA, CDR3 protein. D genes are given only for firm matches. The size field is filled for only some rows; it gives once, few, many or a size class.

abundance: NA
j_gene: TRBJ1-5
d_gene: NA
v_gene: TRBV27
CDR3nt: TGTGCCAGCAGTCGAACAGGGTCAGCGCGCAATCAGCCCCAGCATTTT
CDR3aa: CASSRTGSARNQPQHF

abundance: NA
j_gene: TRBJ1-2
d_gene: NA
v_gene: TRBV28
CDR3nt: TGTGCCAGCAGCCGTTCGGTGGGGGGCTACACCTTC
CDR3aa: CASSRSVGGYTF

abundance: NA
j_gene: TRBJ1-1
d_gene: NA
v_gene: TRBV6-6
CDR3nt: TGTGCCAGCAGTTACGTCCGGGGGAACACTGAAGCTTTCTTT
CDR3aa: CASSYVRGNTEAFF

abundance: NA
j_gene: TRBJ1-2
d_gene: TRBD1
v_gene: TRBV30
CDR3nt: TGTGCCTGGATTGACAGGGGCCCCCTCTATGGCTACACCTTC
CDR3aa: CAWIDRGPLYGYTF

abundance: NA
j_gene: TRBJ1-2
d_gene: NA
v_gene: TRBV19
CDR3nt: TGTGCCAGCTCAAGCGAGACAGACGTTTTTAAGTATGGCTACACCTTC
CDR3aa: CASSSETDVFKYGYTF

abundance: NA
j_gene: TRBJ2-7
d_gene: NA
v_gene: TRBV5-4
CDR3nt: TGTGCCAGCAGCTTGGCCGGGGTCTTAGGGGACTTC
CDR3aa: CASSLAGVLGDF

abundance: NA
j_gene: TRBJ1-5
d_gene: NA
v_gene: TRBV2
CDR3nt: TGTGCCAGCCAATCAGGAGAAGATCAGCCCCAGCATTTT
CDR3aa: CASQSGEDQPQHF

abundance: NA
j_gene: TRBJ2-3
d_gene: TRBD2
v_gene: TRBV28
CDR3nt: TGTGCCAGCAGCCGCGGGACTACCGAAAACACAGATACGCAGTATTTT
CDR3aa: CASSRGTTENTDTQYF

abundance: NA
j_gene: TRBJ2-1
d_gene: TRBD2
v_gene: TRBV28
CDR3nt: TGTGCCAGCACCCTGAAGGGACTAGTCTACAATGAGCAGTTCTTC
CDR3aa: CASTLKGLVYNEQFF

abundance: medium-sized
j_gene: TRBJ2-3
d_gene: NA
v_gene: TRBV5-1
CDR3nt: TGCGCCAGCAGCTCGAGGGACTCCCTCGGGGATACGCAGTATTTT
CDR3aa: CASSSRDSLGDTQYF

abundance: NA
j_gene: TRBJ2-7
d_gene: TRBD1
v_gene: TRBV4-1
CDR3nt: TGCGCCAGCCGACAGGGCCCTCCCGTCTCCTACGAGCAGTACTTC
CDR3aa: CASRQGPPVSYEQYF

abundance: NA
j_gene: TRBJ1-1
d_gene: NA
v_gene: TRBV5-5
CDR3nt: TGTGCCAGCAGCTTGGGGTTGACAGATATCAACACTGAAGCTTTCTTT
CDR3aa: CASSLGLTDINTEAFF

abundance: NA
j_gene: TRBJ1-3
d_gene: NA
v_gene: TRBV4-1
CDR3nt: TGCGCCAGCAGCCTGGGGACGTACGGAAACACCATATATTTT
CDR3aa: CASSLGTYGNTIYF

abundance: NA
j_gene: TRBJ1-5
d_gene: NA
v_gene: TRBV6-6
CDR3nt: TGTGCCAGCAGTTACTCGGACGGTCAGCCCCAGCATTTT
CDR3aa: CASSYSDGQPQHF

abundance: NA
j_gene: TRBJ2-1
d_gene: NA
v_gene: TRBV11-2
CDR3nt: TGTGCCAGCAGCTTTGCCGGGGGCTACAATGAGCAGTTCTTC
CDR3aa: CASSFAGGYNEQFF

abundance: NA
j_gene: TRBJ2-1
d_gene: TRBD2
v_gene: TRBV5-1
CDR3nt: TGCGCCAGCAGCCTGCCCGGGACTAGCGGGCCGGATGAGCAGTTCTTC
CDR3aa: CASSLPGTSGPDEQFF

abundance: NA
j_gene: TRBJ2-2
d_gene: NA
v_gene: TRBV5-5
CDR3nt: TGTGCCAGCAGCTTCAGCGTGGCCCTGGGAACCGGGGAGCTGTTTTTT
CDR3aa: CASSFSVALGTGELFF

abundance: NA
j_gene: TRBJ1-1
d_gene: NA
v_gene: TRBV30
CDR3nt: TGTGCCTGGAGTGTCATATACGGGGCAAACACTGAAGCTTTCTTT
CDR3aa: CAWSVIYGANTEAFF

abundance: NA
j_gene: TRBJ1-1
d_gene: NA
v_gene: TRBV18
CDR3nt: TGTGCCAGCTCAACACAGGCCAAGAACACTGAAGCTTTCTTT
CDR3aa: CASSTQAKNTEAFF

abundance: NA
j_gene: TRBJ2-2
d_gene: TRBD1
v_gene: TRBV14
CDR3nt: TGTGCCAGCAGCCGACGACAGGGCTACACCGGGGAGCTGTTTTTT
CDR3aa: CASSRRQGYTGELFF

abundance: NA
j_gene: TRBJ2-5
d_gene: NA
v_gene: TRBV6-1
CDR3nt: TGTGCCAGCAGTGAAGGTACTAGTGTAGCTGGAGAGACCCAGTACTTC
CDR3aa: CASSEGTSVAGETQYF

abundance: NA
j_gene: TRBJ2-7
d_gene: TRBD2
v_gene: TRBV27
CDR3nt: TGTGCCAGCAGTTTCTCCCAGCGGGGCGAGCAGTACTTC
CDR3aa: CASSFSQRGEQYF

abundance: few
j_gene: TRBJ1-1
d_gene: NA
v_gene: TRBV28
CDR3nt: TGTGCCAGCACATTGGGGAACACTGAAGCTTTCTTT
CDR3aa: CASTLGNTEAFF

abundance: NA
j_gene: TRBJ2-5
d_gene: TRBD2
v_gene: TRBV5-1
CDR3nt: TGCGCCAGCAGCCAACTGAGGACTAGCGGGAGGGCCCCAGCTCGGATTGAGACCCAGTACTTC
CDR3aa: CASSQLRTSGRAPARIETQYF

abundance: NA
j_gene: TRBJ2-7
d_gene: NA
v_gene: TRBV10-3
CDR3nt: TGTGCCATCAGTGTCGGCCCGGCCTACGAGCAGTACTTC
CDR3aa: CAISVGPAYEQYF

abundance: NA
j_gene: TRBJ2-5
d_gene: TRBD1
v_gene: TRBV10-3
CDR3nt: TGTGCCATCAGGGGACAGCAAGAGACCCAGTACTTC
CDR3aa: CAIRGQQETQYF

abundance: NA
j_gene: TRBJ2-7
d_gene: NA
v_gene: TRBV14
CDR3nt: TGTGCCAGCAGCCAAGAAAACAGGGTATACGAGCAGTACTTC
CDR3aa: CASSQENRVYEQYF

abundance: NA
j_gene: TRBJ1-5
d_gene: NA
v_gene: TRBV2
CDR3nt: TGTGCCAGCCGATCGCTAGTCGACAGCTTTAATCAGCCCCAGCATTTT
CDR3aa: CASRSLVDSFNQPQHF

abundance: NA
j_gene: TRBJ2-7
d_gene: NA
v_gene: TRBV4-1
CDR3nt: TGCGCCAGCAGCCAAGTTCGAAGCTCCTACGAGCAGTACTTC
CDR3aa: CASSQVRSSYEQYF

abundance: NA
j_gene: TRBJ2-1
d_gene: NA
v_gene: TRBV27
CDR3nt: TGTGCCAGCAGGACAGGAATCTACAATGAGCAGTTCTTC
CDR3aa: CASRTGIYNEQFF

abundance: NA
j_gene: TRBJ2-1
d_gene: TRBD2
v_gene: TRBV5-6
CDR3nt: TGTGCCAGCAGCTTGACTAGCGGGAGACGCGAGCAGTTCTTC
CDR3aa: CASSLTSGRREQFF

abundance: NA
j_gene: TRBJ2-7
d_gene: NA
v_gene: TRBV28
CDR3nt: TGTGCCACCTGTTTTCGAGTGACAGCCTACGAGCAGTACTTC
CDR3aa: CATCFRVTAYEQYF

abundance: NA
j_gene: TRBJ2-1
d_gene: NA
v_gene: TRBV11-3
CDR3nt: TGTGCCAGCAGCCAGCCGGGACTTACATTTCCTATCTCCTACAATGAGCAGTTCTTC
CDR3aa: CASSQPGLTFPISYNEQFF

abundance: few
j_gene: TRBJ2-2
d_gene: TRBD2
v_gene: TRBV19
CDR3nt: TGTGCCAGTAGTATCCTAGCGGGCAACACCGGGGAGCTGTTTTTT
CDR3aa: CASSILAGNTGELFF

abundance: few
j_gene: TRBJ2-7
d_gene: TRBD2
v_gene: TRBV6-1
CDR3nt: TGTGCCAGCATGCGACTAGCGGGAGCCTACGAGCAGTACTTC
CDR3aa: CASMRLAGAYEQYF

abundance: NA
j_gene: TRBJ2-5
d_gene: NA
v_gene: TRBV28
CDR3nt: TGTGCCAGCACACGCAGGTGGTGGGGGTATGAGACCCAGTACTTC
CDR3aa: CASTRRWWGYETQYF

abundance: NA
j_gene: TRBJ1-5
d_gene: NA
v_gene: TRBV18
CDR3nt: TGTGCCAGCTCACCACCTAGGGAACAGCCCCAGCATTTT
CDR3aa: CASSPPREQPQHF

abundance: NA
j_gene: TRBJ1-4
d_gene: TRBD1
v_gene: TRBV7-8
CDR3nt: TGTGCCAGCAGCCCGCACAGGGGAGGGATTGAAACTAATGAAAAACTGTTTTTT
CDR3aa: CASSPHRGGIETNEKLFF

abundance: NA
j_gene: TRBJ2-1
d_gene: NA
v_gene: TRBV18
CDR3nt: TGTGCCAGCTCCCCAGGGGGGCCCAATTACAATGAGCAGTTCTTC
CDR3aa: CASSPGGPNYNEQFF

abundance: NA
j_gene: TRBJ2-1
d_gene: TRBD1
v_gene: TRBV28
CDR3nt: TGTGCCAGCTTTCAGGGGGACAGGGGTTACAATGAGCAGTTCTTC
CDR3aa: CASFQGDRGYNEQFF

abundance: once
j_gene: TRBJ1-1
d_gene: NA
v_gene: TRBV7-3
CDR3nt: TGTGCCAGCAGCTTAAGGGGGACGAACACTGAAGCTTTCTTT
CDR3aa: CASSLRGTNTEAFF

abundance: NA
j_gene: TRBJ1-1
d_gene: NA
v_gene: TRBV5-5
CDR3nt: TGTGCCAGCAGCTTCGGCTGGAACACTGAAGCTTTCTTT
CDR3aa: CASSFGWNTEAFF

abundance: once
j_gene: TRBJ1-1
d_gene: NA
v_gene: TRBV5-1
CDR3nt: TGCGCCAGCAGCCGGGGCCCCGACACTGAAGCTTTCTTT
CDR3aa: CASSRGPDTEAFF

abundance: NA
j_gene: TRBJ1-1
d_gene: NA
v_gene: TRBV6-5
CDR3nt: TGTGCCACCTCAAGCCGGGGGAACACTGAAGCTTTCTTT
CDR3aa: CATSSRGNTEAFF

abundance: NA
j_gene: TRBJ1-5
d_gene: TRBD1
v_gene: TRBV28
CDR3nt: TGTGCCAGCAACTCCCAGGGACAGGGACAGCAGCCCCAGCATTTT
CDR3aa: CASNSQGQGQQPQHF

abundance: NA
j_gene: TRBJ2-7
d_gene: TRBD2
v_gene: TRBV11-2
CDR3nt: TGTGCCAGCAGCCTAGTGGCTAGCGGGGGCTACGAGCAGTACTTC
CDR3aa: CASSLVASGGYEQYF

abundance: once
j_gene: TRBJ2-7
d_gene: TRBD2
v_gene: TRBV5-1
CDR3nt: TGCGCCAGCAGCAGGACTAGCGGGAGTACGGGCTCCTACGAGCAGTACTTC
CDR3aa: CASSRTSGSTGSYEQYF

abundance: NA
j_gene: TRBJ2-1
d_gene: TRBD2
v_gene: TRBV10-2
CDR3nt: TGCGCCAGCAGTCCCGGGACTAGCGCCAATGAGCAGTTCTTC
CDR3aa: CASSPGTSANEQFF

abundance: NA
j_gene: TRBJ1-1
d_gene: NA
v_gene: TRBV18
CDR3nt: TGTGCCAGCTCATCCGGACTCCGGAACACTGAAGCTTTCTTT
CDR3aa: CASSSGLRNTEAFF

abundance: NA
j_gene: TRBJ2-7
d_gene: NA
v_gene: TRBV14
CDR3nt: TGTGCCAGCAGCCAATTAGGGGTAACCTACGAGCAGTACTTC
CDR3aa: CASSQLGVTYEQYF

abundance: NA
j_gene: TRBJ2-5
d_gene: NA
v_gene: TRBV27
CDR3nt: TGTGCCAGCAGTTTGCGGGACAGCTTACGGACCCAGTACTTC
CDR3aa: CASSLRDSLRTQYF